This is a list of T cell receptor beta chains from one sample in a study of shared clonotypes between healthy human individuals. The protocol was immunoSEQ multiplex PCR, while the TCRdb copy is restricted to in-frame clones and leaves out a portion. The sample contains around 2,000,000 clones, around 93% of which appear only once. Sequencing used naive CD8+ T cells from PBMCs. Receptors were obtained from a man between 18 and 29 years old in good health. Some clones in this sample may be carry-over from other donors' samples. CDR3s include the opening cysteine and the closing phenylalanine or tryptophan. The D gene is left open where the match is weak. Clone size is shown for a subset of rows, as once, few, many or a class of expanded clone.

>.|TRBD1|TRBV4-2|TRBJ1-1
CASSPEWVGQIAEAFF
TGTGCCAGCAGCCCAGAGTGGGTGGGACAGATCGCTGAAGCTTTCTTT
>few|.|TRBV4-1|TRBJ2-1
CASSQDRPHEQFF
TGCGCCAGCAGCCAAGATCGACCCCATGAGCAGTTCTTC
>.|TRBD1|TRBV13|TRBJ2-6
CASSLGQGFTGANVLTF
TGTGCCAGCAGCCTCGGACAGGGGTTTACTGGGGCCAACGTCCTGACTTTC
>.|.|TRBV4-1|TRBJ2-7
CASSQKSSRRAYEQYF
TGCGCCAGCAGCCAAAAGTCTTCGAGAAGGGCCTACGAGCAGTACTTC
>.|TRBD2|TRBV27|TRBJ2-1
CASTSSGEQFF
TGTGCCAGCACCTCTAGCGGCGAGCAGTTCTTC
>.|.|TRBV4-1|TRBJ2-5
CASSPNLQEETQYF
TGCGCCAGCAGCCCAAACCTACAGGAAGAGACCCAGTACTTC
>.|.|TRBV27|TRBJ1-1
CASIGPDTEAFF
TGTGCCAGCATTGGGCCAGACACTGAAGCTTTCTTT
>.|.|TRBV7-6|TRBJ2-1
CASSPGLGNEQFF
TGTGCCAGCAGCCCCGGATTGGGCAATGAGCAGTTCTTC
>few|TRBD1|TRBV28|TRBJ1-1
CASSLGQGWTEAFF
TGTGCCAGCAGTTTGGGACAGGGTTGGACTGAAGCTTTCTTT
>few|.|TRBV27|TRBJ1-1
CASRLGRGRGEAFF
TGTGCCAGCAGATTGGGGAGGGGTCGGGGGGAAGCTTTCTTT
>.|TRBD2|TRBV4-1|TRBJ2-1
CASSQGGLTLNEQFF
TGCGCCAGCAGCCAAGGGGGACTAACTTTGAATGAGCAGTTCTTC
>.|TRBD2|TRBV4-3|TRBJ2-7
CASSQSQLATEQYF
TGCGCCAGCAGCCAAAGCCAACTAGCGACTGAGCAGTACTTC
>.|.|TRBV5-1|TRBJ1-1
CASSSQRGGRLGNEAFF
TGCGCCAGCAGCTCACAACGAGGGGGGAGGCTGGGTAATGAAGCTTTCTTT
>.|.|TRBV19|TRBJ2-5
CASSIRGDGQETQYF
TGTGCCAGTAGTATACGAGGGGATGGCCAAGAGACCCAGTACTTC
>.|TRBD2|TRBV27|TRBJ2-1
CASSLFSGRASYNEQFF
TGTGCCAGCAGTTTATTTAGCGGGAGGGCCTCATACAATGAGCAGTTCTTC
>.|.|TRBV11-3|TRBJ2-2
CASSSPGLGPGELFF
TGTGCCAGCAGCTCGCCGGGTCTTGGCCCCGGGGAGCTGTTTTTT
>.|TRBD1|TRBV19|TRBJ2-3
CASSWTGYGTDTQYF
TGTGCCAGTAGTTGGACAGGGTACGGCACAGATACGCAGTATTTT
>.|.|TRBV19|TRBJ2-7
CASSSLETYEQYF
TGTGCCAGTAGTAGCCTTGAGACCTACGAGCAGTACTTC
>.|.|TRBV4-2|TRBJ2-2
CASSQGLTGELFF
TGTGCCAGCAGCCAAGGATTAACCGGGGAGCTGTTTTTT
>.|TRBD2|TRBV9|TRBJ2-5
CASSGPPGLAGIEETQYF
TGTGCCAGCTCGGGTCCCCCGGGACTAGCGGGAATAGAAGAGACCCAGTACTTC
>.|TRBD2|TRBV9|TRBJ2-7
CASSVSGGNEQYF
TGTGCCAGCAGCGTCTCGGGGGGGAACGAGCAGTACTTC
>once|TRBD2|TRBV25-1|TRBJ2-7
CASSEYRTSGISSYEQYF
TGTGCCAGCAGTGAATATCGGACTAGCGGGATAAGCTCCTACGAGCAGTACTTC
>.|.|TRBV5-4|TRBJ2-2
CALMRQDTGELFF
TGTGCCCTGATGAGACAGGACACCGGGGAGCTGTTTTTT
>.|TRBD1|TRBV27|TRBJ2-7
CASSLGTGINEQYF
TGTGCCAGCAGTTTAGGGACAGGGATCAACGAGCAGTACTTC
>.|TRBD1|TRBV29-1|TRBJ1-2
CSVITPGQGAYGYTF
TGCAGCGTTATTACTCCGGGACAGGGGGCCTATGGCTACACCTTC
>few|.|TRBV28|TRBJ2-1
CASSLRGENNEQFF
TGTGCCAGCAGTTTGCGAGGGGAAAACAATGAGCAGTTCTTC
>.|TRBD2|TRBV5-1|TRBJ2-5
CASSFGLAGAGETQYF
TGCGCCAGCAGCTTTGGCTTAGCGGGAGCGGGGGAGACCCAGTACTTC
>.|.|TRBV9|TRBJ2-2
CASSDNGGTNTGELFF
TGTGCCAGCAGCGATAACGGGGGAACGAACACCGGGGAGCTGTTTTTT
>.|TRBD1|TRBV19|TRBJ2-7
CASTPGQGALYEQYF
TGTGCCAGTACTCCGGGACAGGGGGCTCTGTACGAGCAGTACTTC
>.|.|TRBV28|TRBJ2-7
CASSLKFAGRNEQYF
TGTGCCAGCAGTTTAAAGTTTGCAGGGAGGAACGAGCAGTACTTC
>.|TRBD2|TRBV7-9|TRBJ2-1
CASSLPSGGYNEQFF
TGTGCCAGCAGCTTACCTAGCGGCGGATACAATGAGCAGTTCTTC
>.|.|TRBV29-1|TRBJ1-4
CSAQGGGAGEKLFF
TGCAGCGCCCAAGGGGGAGGGGCGGGAGAAAAACTGTTTTTT
>once|.|TRBV2|TRBJ2-1
CASSEGRSSYNEQFF
TGTGCCAGCAGTGAAGGGAGGAGCTCCTACAATGAGCAGTTCTTC
>.|TRBD2|TRBV6-5|TRBJ2-7
CASSDSGSYEQYF
TGTGCCAGCAGCGATAGCGGGAGCTACGAGCAGTACTTC
>.|TRBD1|TRBV28|TRBJ1-2
CASSLFTGQGLEGYTF
TGTGCCAGCAGTTTATTCACGGGACAGGGGCTGGAAGGCTACACCTTC
>few|TRBD2|TRBV27|TRBJ2-1
CASSLLAGGPDEQFF
TGTGCCAGCAGTTTACTAGCGGGAGGGCCCGATGAGCAGTTCTTC
>.|.|TRBV2|TRBJ1-2
CASRGVPNYGYTF
TGTGCCAGCAGAGGGGTTCCCAACTATGGCTACACCTTC